Each of the 13 T cell receptor beta chains below was sequenced from the same sample in a study of T cells in Graves' hyperthyroidism and ophthalmopathy. Amplification of TCR beta CDR3 regions was performed using RNA transcripts as template. TCR CDR3 regions were first amplified by RT-PCR with HTBI primers. TCRdb processed the multiplex PCR reads anew with MiXCR; each CDR3 protein has one entry. The data show around 340,000 distinct CDR3 sequences, about a sixth seen once. The specimen sequenced was blood. Receptors were obtained from a woman aged 40 to 50 with Graves' ophthalmopathy.

In its sample, this clonotype was seen many times. CDR3 DNA sequence: TGTGCCTGGAGCCCCCGCGGGGGGCTAGGCAATCAGCCCCAGCATTTT. The encoded protein is CAWSPRGGLGNQPQHF. V is TRBV30 and J is TRBJ1-5; a possible D gene is TRBD1 (6 bases). Trimming removed 3 bases from V and 2 bases from J, with 17 bases in between. Germline CDR1 is GTSNPN and CDR2 is SVGIG (reference sequence). The CDR3 consists of 16 residues.

Many counts were recorded for this clonotype. The chain combines TRBV28 with TRBJ1-5; 8 bases align to TRBD1. V dropped 7 bases and J dropped 7; count of bases not matched to a gene: 12. CDR1 is MDHEN and CDR2 is SYDVKM in the germline V gene. The CDR3 runs to 15 residues. The DNA of the CDR3 is TGTGCCAGCACCTTGGGGCAGGGGGCCGGGCAGCCCCAGCATTTT. It specifies CASTLGQGAGQPQHF.

This clonotype was found a few times. V gene TRBV5-1 combines with J gene TRBJ2-5; D remains unclear. The CDR3 has 18 residues. Trimming took 4 bases from V and 1 from J, leaving 23 bases between them. CDR1 and CDR2 (germline): SGHRS, YFSETQ. This chain's CDR3 is CASSLGVDGWWAQETQYF. The CDR3 DNA reads as TGCGCCAGCAGCCTTGGGGTGGATGGTTGGTGGGCCCAAGAGACCCAGTACTTC.

The chain uses TRBV19 and TRBJ1-1, with 8 bases lining up with TRBD1. V shed 7 bases, J shed 3 bases, and the junction held 4 bases outside the gene matches. CDR1 and CDR2 from the germline V gene are LNHDA and SQIVND (reference sequence). This CDR3 contains 13 residues. CDR3 nucleotides: TGTGCCAGTACAGGGGGCGAGGACACTGAAGCTTTCTTT. Translated, it gives CASTGGEDTEAFF.

This clonotype was detected ten times or more. This chain uses TRBV20-1 with TRBJ1-2; 8 bases map to TRBD1. The CDR3 has 13 amino acids. Germline CDR1 is DFQATT and CDR2 is SNEGSKA (reference sequence). V shed 4 bases, J shed 3 bases, and the junction held 4 bases outside the gene matches. The CDR3 sequence: CSATPGQDYGYTF. For the CDR3, the DNA is TGCAGTGCTACTCCGGGACAGGACTATGGCTACACCTTC.

A few counts support this clonotype. The chain joins TRBV12-3 or TRBV12-4 to TRBJ1-1, with 12 bases that match TRBD1. There are 14 residues in the CDR3. V lost 6 bases, J lost 5 bases, and 4 bases stayed unmatched. CDR3 amino acids: CASSRDRGRTEAFF. DNA for the CDR3: TGTGCCAGCAGCCGGGACAGGGGGCGGACTGAAGCTTTCTTT.

This clonotype was counted ten times or more. This chain uses TRBV7-6 with TRBJ1-1; D remains unclear. Trimming removed 1 base from V and 7 bases from J, with 16 bases in between. Germline CDR1 SGHVS, CDR2 FNYEAQ. The CDR3 spans 15 residues. CDR3 region: CASSLVRANLNEAFF. The CDR3 nucleotides are TGTGCCAGCAGCTTAGTAAGGGCGAACTTGAATGAAGCTTTCTTT.

This clonotype showed up many times. The gene calls are TRBV5-5 and TRBJ2-7, with TRBD1 identical over 7 bases. The CDR3 consists of 14 residues. J lost 3 bases, V lost 4 bases, and 7 bases had no gene match. Germline CDR1 is SGHKS and CDR2 is YYEKEE (reference sequence). The CDR3 region has the DNA TGTGCCAGCAGCCTGGGGCAGGGGGACTACGAGCAGTACTTC. Its protein is CASSLGQGDYEQYF.

The chain employs TRBV6-1 and TRBJ2-7; possible D gene TRBD2, 5 bases. The V gene lost 6 bases and the J gene lost 2 bases, with 14 bases spanning the gap. This CDR3 has 14 amino acids. Germline-derived CDR1 and CDR2 are MNHNS and SASEGT. The CDR3 region is CASRLEEGPYEQYF. DNA for the CDR3: TGTGCCAGCAGGCTAGAAGAGGGCCCCTACGAGCAGTACTTC.

The J gene is TRBJ1-2, the V gene TRBV27, with a weak D call TRBD1 (5 bases). This CDR3 contains 13 residues. The germline CDR1 and CDR2 sequences are MNHEY and SMNVEV (reference sequence). Trimming stripped 7 bases from V and 4 bases from J, with 13 bases between. CDR3 region: CASTNGGGYGYTF. The CDR3 region has the DNA TGTGCCAGCACTAACGGGGGGGGCTATGGCTACACCTTC.

This clonotype was counted ten times or more. The J gene is TRBJ2-7, the V gene TRBV9; no reliable D call. CDR3 length: 13 residues. CDR1 and CDR2 (germline): SGDLS, YYNGEE. V was shortened by 3 bases and J by 6 bases, with 13 bases between the two germline ends. The CDR3 nucleotides are TGTGCCAGCAGCGCCTTTACCGGCGGCGAGCAGTACTTC. Encoded protein: CASSAFTGGEQYF.

This clonotype appeared many times. A junction end diverges from the germline sequence, so it may reflect a read error. This chain connects TRBV7-6 to TRBJ2-7; tentatively, D is TRBD2 (5 bases). The germline gives CDR1 SGHVS, CDR2 FNYEAQ. This CDR3 spans 15 amino acids. DNA of the CDR3: TGCGCCAGCAGCTTGGGAACGGGCGGACTCTACGAGCAGTACTTC. Its translation is CASSLGTGGLYEQYF.

This clonotype was detected many times. V usage is TRBV27 and J usage is TRBJ1-5; D call uncertain. Germline V gene lookup returns CDR1 MNHEY and CDR2 SMNVEV (reference sequence). The CDR3 sequence is 16 residues long. Between the trimmed V and J ends, which lost 0 bases and 0 bases, there was a span of 9 bases. The CDR3 loop is CASSLSPGDSNQPQHF. The CDR3 DNA is TGTGCCAGCAGTTTATCGCCTGGGGATAGCAATCAGCCCCAGCATTTT.